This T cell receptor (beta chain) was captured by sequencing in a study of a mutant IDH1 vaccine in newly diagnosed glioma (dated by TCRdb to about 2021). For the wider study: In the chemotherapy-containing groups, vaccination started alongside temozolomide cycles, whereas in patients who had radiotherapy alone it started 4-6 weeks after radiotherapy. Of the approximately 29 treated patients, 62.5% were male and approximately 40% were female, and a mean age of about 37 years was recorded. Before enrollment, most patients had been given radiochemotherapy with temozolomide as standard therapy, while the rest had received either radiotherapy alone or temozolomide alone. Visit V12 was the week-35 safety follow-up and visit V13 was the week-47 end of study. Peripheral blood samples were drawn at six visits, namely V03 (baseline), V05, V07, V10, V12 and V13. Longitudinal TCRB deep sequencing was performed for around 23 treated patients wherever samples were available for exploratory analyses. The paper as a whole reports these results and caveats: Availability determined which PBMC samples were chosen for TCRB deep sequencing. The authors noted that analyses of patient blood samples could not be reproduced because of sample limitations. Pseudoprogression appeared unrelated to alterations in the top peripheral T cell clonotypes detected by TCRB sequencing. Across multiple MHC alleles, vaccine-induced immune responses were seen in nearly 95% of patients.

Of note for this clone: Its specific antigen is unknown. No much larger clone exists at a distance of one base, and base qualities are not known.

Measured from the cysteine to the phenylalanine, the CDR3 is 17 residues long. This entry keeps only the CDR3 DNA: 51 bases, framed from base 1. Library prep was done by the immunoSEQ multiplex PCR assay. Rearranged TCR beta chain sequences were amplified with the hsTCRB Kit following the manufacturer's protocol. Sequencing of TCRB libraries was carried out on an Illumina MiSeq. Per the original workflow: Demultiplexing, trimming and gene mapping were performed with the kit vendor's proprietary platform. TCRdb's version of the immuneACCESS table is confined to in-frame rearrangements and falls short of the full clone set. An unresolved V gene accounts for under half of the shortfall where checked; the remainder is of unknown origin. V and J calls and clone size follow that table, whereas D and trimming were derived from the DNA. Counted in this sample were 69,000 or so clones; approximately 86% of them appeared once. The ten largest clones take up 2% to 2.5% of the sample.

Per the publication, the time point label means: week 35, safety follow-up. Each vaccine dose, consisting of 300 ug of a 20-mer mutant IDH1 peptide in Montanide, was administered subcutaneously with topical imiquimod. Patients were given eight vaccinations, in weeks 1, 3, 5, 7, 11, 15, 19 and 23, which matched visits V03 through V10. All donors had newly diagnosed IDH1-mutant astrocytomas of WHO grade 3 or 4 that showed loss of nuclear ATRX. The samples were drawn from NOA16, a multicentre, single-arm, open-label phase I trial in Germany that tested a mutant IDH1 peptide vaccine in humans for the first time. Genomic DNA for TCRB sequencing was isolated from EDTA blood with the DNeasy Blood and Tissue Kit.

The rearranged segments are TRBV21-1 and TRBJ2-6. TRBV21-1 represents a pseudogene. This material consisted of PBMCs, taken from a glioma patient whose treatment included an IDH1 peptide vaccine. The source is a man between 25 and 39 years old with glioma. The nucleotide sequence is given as TGTGCCAGCAGTATATCGCTACAACAAAGTCGGGCCAACGTCCTGACTTTC. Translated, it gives CASSISLQQSRANVLTF.